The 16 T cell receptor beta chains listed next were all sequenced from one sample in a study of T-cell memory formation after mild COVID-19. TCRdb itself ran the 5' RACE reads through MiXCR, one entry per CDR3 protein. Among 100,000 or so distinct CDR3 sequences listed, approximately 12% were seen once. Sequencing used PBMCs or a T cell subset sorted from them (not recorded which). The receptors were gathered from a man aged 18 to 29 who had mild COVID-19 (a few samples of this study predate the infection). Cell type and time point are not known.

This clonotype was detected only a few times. In DNA, the CDR3 is TGTGCCAGCAAATTCACTAGCGGACACTACGAGCAGTACTTC. The encoded protein is CASKFTSGHYEQYF. The V gene is TRBV6-5, the J gene TRBJ2-7, with TRBD2 matching 8 bases. Losses at the gene ends were 7 bases for V and 3 bases for J; bases not matched to a gene: 8. Germline CDR1 is MNHEY and CDR2 is SVGAGI. The CDR3 length is 14 residues.

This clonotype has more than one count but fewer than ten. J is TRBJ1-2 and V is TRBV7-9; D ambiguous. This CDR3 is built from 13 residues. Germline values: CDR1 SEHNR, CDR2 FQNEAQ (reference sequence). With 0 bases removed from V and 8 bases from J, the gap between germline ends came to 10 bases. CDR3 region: CASSLAGLWGYTF. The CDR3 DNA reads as TGTGCCAGCAGCTTAGCAGGGCTGTGGGGCTACACCTTC.

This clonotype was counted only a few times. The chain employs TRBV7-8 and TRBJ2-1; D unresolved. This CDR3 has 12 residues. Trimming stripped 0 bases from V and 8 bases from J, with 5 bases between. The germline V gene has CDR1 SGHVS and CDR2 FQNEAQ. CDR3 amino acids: CASSLAYDEQFF. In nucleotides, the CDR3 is TGTGCCAGCAGCTTAGCATACGATGAGCAGTTCTTC.

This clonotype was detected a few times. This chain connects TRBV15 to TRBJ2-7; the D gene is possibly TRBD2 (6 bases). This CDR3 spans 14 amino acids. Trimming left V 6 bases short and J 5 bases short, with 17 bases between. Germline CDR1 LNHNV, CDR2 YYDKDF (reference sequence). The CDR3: CATSPTGGEDEQYF. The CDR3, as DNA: TGTGCCACCAGTCCTACAGGTGGGGAGGACGAGCAGTACTTC.

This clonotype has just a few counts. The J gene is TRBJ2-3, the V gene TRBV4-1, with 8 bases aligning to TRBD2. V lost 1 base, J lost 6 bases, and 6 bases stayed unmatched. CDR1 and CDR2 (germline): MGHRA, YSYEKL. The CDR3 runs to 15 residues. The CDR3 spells CASSQVLAGPDTQYF. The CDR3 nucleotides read TGCGCCAGCAGCCAAGTTCTAGCGGGTCCTGATACGCAGTATTTT.

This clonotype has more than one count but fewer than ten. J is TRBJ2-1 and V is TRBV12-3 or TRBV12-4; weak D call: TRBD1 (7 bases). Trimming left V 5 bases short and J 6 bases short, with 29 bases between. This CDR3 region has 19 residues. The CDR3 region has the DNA TGTGCCAGCAGTCACCCCACAGGGGTCACACGGGGGTCAATCAATGAGCAGTTCTTC. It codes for CASSHPTGVTRGSINEQFF.

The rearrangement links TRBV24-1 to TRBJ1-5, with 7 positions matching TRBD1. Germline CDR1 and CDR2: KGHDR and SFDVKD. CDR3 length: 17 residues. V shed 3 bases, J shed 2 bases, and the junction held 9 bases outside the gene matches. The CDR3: CATSDDHRGRGNQPQHF. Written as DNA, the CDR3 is TGTGCCACCAGTGATGACCACAGGGGAAGAGGCAATCAGCCCCAGCATTTT.

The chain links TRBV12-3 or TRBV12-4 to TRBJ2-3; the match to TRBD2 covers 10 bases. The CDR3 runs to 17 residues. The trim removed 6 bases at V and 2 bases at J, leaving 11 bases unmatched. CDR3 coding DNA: TGTGCCAGCAGGCGAGCGGGGGGGCGGACCCTCACAGATACGCAGTATTTT. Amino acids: CASRRAGGRTLTDTQYF.

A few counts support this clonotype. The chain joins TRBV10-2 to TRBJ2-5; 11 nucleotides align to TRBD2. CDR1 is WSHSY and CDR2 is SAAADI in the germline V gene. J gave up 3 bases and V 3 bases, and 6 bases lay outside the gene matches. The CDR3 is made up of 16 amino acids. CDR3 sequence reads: CASSDGLAGGEETQYF. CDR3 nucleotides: TGCGCCAGCAGTGACGGGCTAGCGGGAGGCGAAGAGACCCAGTACTTC.

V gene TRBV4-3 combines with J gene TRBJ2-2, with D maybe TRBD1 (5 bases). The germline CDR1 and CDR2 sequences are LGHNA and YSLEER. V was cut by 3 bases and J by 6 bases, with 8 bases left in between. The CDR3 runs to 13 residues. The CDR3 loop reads CASSHGHPGELFF. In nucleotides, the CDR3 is TGCGCCAGCAGCCATGGACACCCCGGGGAGCTGTTTTTT.

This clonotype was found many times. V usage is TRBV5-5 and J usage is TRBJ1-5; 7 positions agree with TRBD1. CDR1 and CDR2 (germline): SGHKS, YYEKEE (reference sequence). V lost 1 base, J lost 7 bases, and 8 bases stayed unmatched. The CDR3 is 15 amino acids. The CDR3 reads CASSLRGNRGQPQHF. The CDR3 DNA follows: TGTGCCAGCAGCTTGAGGGGGAACAGGGGACAGCCCCAGCATTTT.

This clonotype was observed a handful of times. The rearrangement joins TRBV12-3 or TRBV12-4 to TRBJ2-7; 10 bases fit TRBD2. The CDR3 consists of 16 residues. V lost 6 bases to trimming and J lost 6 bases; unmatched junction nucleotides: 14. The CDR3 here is CASSHPRERGGFEQYF. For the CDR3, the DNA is TGTGCCAGCAGCCACCCTCGCGAGCGGGGGGGCTTCGAGCAGTACTTC.

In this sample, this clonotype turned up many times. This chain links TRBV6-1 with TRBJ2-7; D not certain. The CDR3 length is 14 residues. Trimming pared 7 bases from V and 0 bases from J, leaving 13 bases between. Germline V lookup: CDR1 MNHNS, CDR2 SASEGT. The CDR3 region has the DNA TGTGCCAGCACGATTAGAGCAAGCTCCTACGAGCAGTACGTC. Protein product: CASTIRASSYEQYV.

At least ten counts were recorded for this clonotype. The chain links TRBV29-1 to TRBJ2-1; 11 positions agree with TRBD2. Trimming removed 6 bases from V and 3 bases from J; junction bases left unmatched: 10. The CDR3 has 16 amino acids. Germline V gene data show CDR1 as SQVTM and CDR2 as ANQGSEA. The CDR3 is CSVEFSSGGRYNEQFF. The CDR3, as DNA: TGCAGCGTCGAATTCTCTAGCGGGGGGCGCTACAATGAGCAGTTCTTC.

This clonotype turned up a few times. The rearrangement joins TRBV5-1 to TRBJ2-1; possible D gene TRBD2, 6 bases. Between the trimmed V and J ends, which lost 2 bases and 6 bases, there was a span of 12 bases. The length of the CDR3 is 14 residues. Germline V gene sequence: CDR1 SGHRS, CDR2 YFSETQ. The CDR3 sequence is CASSFRKGGNEQFF. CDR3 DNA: TGCGCCAGCAGCTTCCGGAAGGGAGGCAATGAGCAGTTCTTC.

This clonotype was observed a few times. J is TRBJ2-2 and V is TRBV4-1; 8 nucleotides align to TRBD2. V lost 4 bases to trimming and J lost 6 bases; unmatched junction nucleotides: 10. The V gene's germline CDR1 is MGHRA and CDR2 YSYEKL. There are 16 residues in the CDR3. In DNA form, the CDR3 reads TGCGCCAGCAGCCGAATCGAGCGGGGGAGGCCCGGGGAGCTGTTTTTT. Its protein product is CASSRIERGRPGELFF.